This T cell receptor (beta chain) was profiled in a study of CD8+CD57+ T cells in acquired aplastic anemia. Overall study context: On average, sorted CD4+ and CD8+ cells gave around 3.3 ug of DNA.

For sequencing, patients were chosen who had shown expansion of CD8+CD57+ cells by flow cytometry. Receipt of therapy had not occurred in any patient by the time of blood sampling. The CDR3 consists of 13 residues. Per the germline V gene, CDR1 is MNHEY and CDR2 is SMNVEV (reference sequence). Between the trimmed V and J ends, which lost 3 bases and 7 bases, there was a span of 10 bases. A remark on this clonotype: What it recognizes is unknown.

TCR beta VDJ and CDR3 were profiled, and genomic DNA was the template. MiXCR was run by TCRdb on the reads, yielding one entry per CDR3 protein. The sample lists about 200,000 distinct CDR3 sequences; 55% to 65% were seen once. Study results and limitations: Any difference that existed in CD8+ Simpson's diversity between patients and controls was not significant.

This sequence joins TRBV27 and TRBJ2-1; D perhaps matches TRBD2 (6 bases). Source material: sorted CD4+, CD8+, or CD8+CD57+ T cells (not recorded which) from PBMCs. This clonotype originated in a human donor with aplastic anemia. The CDR3 DNA is TGTGCCAGCAGTTTTGGTGGGGGGAATGAGCAGTTCTTC. Its translation: CASSFGGGNEQFF.